This entry describes one T cell receptor (beta chain). The antigen is not known. This entry belongs to a study of early T cells in non-severe SARS-CoV-2 infection. CDR3 size: 13 residues. The V gene lost 5 bases and the J gene lost 0 bases, with 7 bases spanning the gap. Researchers tagged individual cDNA molecules with unique molecular identifiers. Each CDR3 protein is one row after TCRdb ran MiXCR on the 5' RACE reads. This sample has around 55,000 distinct CDR3 sequences, with 15% found just once. Study observations and caveats: The study's VDJdb matching favored anti-spike CD8 responses and missed private and CD4 specificities.

This receptor was obtained from an adult who was a healthcare worker with PCR-confirmed SARS-CoV-2 infection or an uninfected control (not recorded which). This chain links TRBV12-3 or TRBV12-4 with TRBJ1-1, with D unclear. The material sequenced was whole blood, taken at baseline. CDR3 DNA: TGTGCCAGCAGTCATGAGATGAACACTGAAGCTTTCTTT. It codes for CASSHEMNTEAFF.